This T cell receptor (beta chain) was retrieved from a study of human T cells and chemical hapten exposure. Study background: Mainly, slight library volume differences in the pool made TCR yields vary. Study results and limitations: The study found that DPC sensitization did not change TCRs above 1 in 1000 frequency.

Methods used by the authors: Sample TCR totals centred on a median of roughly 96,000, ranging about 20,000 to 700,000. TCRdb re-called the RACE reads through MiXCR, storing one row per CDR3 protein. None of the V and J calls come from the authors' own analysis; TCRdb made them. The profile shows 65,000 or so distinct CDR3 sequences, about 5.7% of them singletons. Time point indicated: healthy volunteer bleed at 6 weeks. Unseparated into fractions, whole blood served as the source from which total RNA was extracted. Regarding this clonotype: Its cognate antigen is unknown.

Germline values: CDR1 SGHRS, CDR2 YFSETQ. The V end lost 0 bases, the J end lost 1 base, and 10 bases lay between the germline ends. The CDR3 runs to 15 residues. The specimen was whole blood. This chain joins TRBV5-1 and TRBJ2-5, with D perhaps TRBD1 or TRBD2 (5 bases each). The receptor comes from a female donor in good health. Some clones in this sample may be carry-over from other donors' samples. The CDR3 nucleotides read TGCGCCAGCAGCTTGGCTCCGGGACCCCAAGAGACCCAGTACTTC. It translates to CASSLAPGPQETQYF.